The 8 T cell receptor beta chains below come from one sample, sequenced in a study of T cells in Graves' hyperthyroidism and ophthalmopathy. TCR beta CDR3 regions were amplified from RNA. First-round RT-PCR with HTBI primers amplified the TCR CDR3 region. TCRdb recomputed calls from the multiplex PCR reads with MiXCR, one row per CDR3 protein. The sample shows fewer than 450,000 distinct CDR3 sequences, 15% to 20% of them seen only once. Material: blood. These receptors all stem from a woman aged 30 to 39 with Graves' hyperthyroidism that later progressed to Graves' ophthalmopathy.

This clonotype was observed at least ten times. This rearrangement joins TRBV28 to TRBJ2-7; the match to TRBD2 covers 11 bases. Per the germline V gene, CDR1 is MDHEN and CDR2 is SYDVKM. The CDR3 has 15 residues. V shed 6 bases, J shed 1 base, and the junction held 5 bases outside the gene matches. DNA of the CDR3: TGTGCCAGCAGACTTGGGACTAGCGGATCCTACGAGCAGTACTTC. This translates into CASRLGTSGSYEQYF. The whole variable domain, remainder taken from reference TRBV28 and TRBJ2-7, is DVKVTQSSRYLVKRTGEKVFLECVQDMDHENMFWYRQDPGLGLRLIYFSYDVKMKEKGDIPEGYSVSREKKERFSLILESASTNQTSMYLCASRLGTSGSYEQYFGPGTRLTVT.

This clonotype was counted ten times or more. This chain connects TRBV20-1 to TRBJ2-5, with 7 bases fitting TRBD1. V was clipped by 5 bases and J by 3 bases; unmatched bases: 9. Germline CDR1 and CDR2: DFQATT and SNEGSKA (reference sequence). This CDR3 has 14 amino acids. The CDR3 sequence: CSAQTGRLEETQYF. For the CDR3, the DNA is TGCAGTGCTCAGACAGGGAGACTCGAAGAGACCCAGTACTTC.

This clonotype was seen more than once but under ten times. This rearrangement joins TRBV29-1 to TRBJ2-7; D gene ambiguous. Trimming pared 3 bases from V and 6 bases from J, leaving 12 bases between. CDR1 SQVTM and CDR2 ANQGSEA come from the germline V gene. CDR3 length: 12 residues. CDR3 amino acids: CSVELGNGEQYF. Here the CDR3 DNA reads TGCAGCGTTGAGCTGGGGAACGGCGAGCAGTACTTC.

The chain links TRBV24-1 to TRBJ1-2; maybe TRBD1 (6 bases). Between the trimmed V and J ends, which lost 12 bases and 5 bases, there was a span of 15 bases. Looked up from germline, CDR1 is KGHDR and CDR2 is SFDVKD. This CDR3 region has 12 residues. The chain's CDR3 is CAPLDSRYGYTF. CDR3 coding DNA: TGTGCCCCTTTGGACAGTCGGTATGGCTACACCTTC.

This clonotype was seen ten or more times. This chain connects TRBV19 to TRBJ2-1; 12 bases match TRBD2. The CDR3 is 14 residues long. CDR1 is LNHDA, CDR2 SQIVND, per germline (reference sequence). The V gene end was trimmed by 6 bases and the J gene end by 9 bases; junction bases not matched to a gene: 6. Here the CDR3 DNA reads TGTGCCAGTAGCCTAGCGGGGGGGAAGGGTGAGCAGTTCTTC. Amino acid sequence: CASSLAGGKGEQFF.

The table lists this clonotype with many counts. CDR3 sequence reads: CASSTRRSWEAGHYNEQFF. The CDR3 DNA reads TGTGCCAGCAGCACTCGGAGGTCCTGGGAAGCGGGGCACTACAATGAGCAGTTCTTC. The chain employs TRBV7-9 and TRBJ2-1; TRBD2 agrees at 7 bases. V shed 5 bases, J shed 3 bases, and the junction held 19 bases outside the gene matches. This CDR3 has 19 residues. The V gene's germline CDR1 is SEHNR and CDR2 FQNEAQ (reference sequence).

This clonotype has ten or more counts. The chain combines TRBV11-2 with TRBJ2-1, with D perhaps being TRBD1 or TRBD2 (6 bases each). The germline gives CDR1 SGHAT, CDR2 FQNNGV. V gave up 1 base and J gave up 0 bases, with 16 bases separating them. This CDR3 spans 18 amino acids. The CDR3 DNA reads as TGTGCCAGCAGCTTAGTTATCCGCGGGACACTCTCCTACAATGAGCAGTTCTTC. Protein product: CASSLVIRGTLSYNEQFF.

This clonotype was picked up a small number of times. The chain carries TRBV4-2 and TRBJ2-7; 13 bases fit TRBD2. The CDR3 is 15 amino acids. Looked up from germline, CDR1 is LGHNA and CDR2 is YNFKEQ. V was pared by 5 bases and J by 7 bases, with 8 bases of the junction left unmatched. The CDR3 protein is CASSELAGGPWEQYF. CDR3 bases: TGTGCCAGCAGCGAACTAGCGGGAGGGCCGTGGGAGCAGTACTTC.